This TCR beta chain comes out of a study of T cell responses to AZD1222 COVID-19 vaccine. Study at large: Analyses pooled second doses at about 4 or about 12 weeks.

Some clones are missing from TCRdb's copy, which holds only in-frame ones; the method was immunoSEQ multiplex PCR. The sample holds about 120,000 clones, more than 85% seen once. Study-wide points: Without day 14 samples, only post-peak T cell repertoires were studied.

As for this clone: Antigen unknown.

V was clipped by 3 bases and J by 8 bases; unmatched bases: 15. The germline V gene has CDR1 SGDLS and CDR2 YYNGEE. This CDR3 has 17 amino acids. The sample was peripheral blood, taken on day 0 of AZD1222 vaccination. This sequence joins TRBV9 and TRBJ2-1, with 9 bases aligning to TRBD2. This clonotype was sampled from an adult in good health. CDR3 nucleotide sequence: TGTGCCAGCAGCGCAGCTCCAGGCGGGAGGGGGCTTGATGAGCAGTTCTTC. It translates to CASSAAPGGRGLDEQFF.